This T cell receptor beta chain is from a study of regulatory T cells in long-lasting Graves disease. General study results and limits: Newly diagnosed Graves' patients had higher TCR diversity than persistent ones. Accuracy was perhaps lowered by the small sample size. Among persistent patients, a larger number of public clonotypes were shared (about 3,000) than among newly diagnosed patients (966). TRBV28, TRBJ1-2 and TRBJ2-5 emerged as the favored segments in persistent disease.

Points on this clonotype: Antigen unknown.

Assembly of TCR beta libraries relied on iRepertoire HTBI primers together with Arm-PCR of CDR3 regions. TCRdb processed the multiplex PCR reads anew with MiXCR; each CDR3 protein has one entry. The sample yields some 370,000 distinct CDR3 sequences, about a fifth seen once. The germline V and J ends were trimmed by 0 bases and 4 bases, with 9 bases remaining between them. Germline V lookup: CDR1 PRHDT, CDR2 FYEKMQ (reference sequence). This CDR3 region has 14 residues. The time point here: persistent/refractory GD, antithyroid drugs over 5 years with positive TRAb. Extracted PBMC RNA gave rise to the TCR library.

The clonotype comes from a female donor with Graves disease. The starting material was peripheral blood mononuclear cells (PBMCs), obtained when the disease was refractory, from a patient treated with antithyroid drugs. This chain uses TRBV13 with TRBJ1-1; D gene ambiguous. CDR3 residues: CASSLGLGSTEAFF. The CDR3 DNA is TGTGCCAGCAGCTTAGGCCTCGGTAGCACTGAAGCTTTCTTT.